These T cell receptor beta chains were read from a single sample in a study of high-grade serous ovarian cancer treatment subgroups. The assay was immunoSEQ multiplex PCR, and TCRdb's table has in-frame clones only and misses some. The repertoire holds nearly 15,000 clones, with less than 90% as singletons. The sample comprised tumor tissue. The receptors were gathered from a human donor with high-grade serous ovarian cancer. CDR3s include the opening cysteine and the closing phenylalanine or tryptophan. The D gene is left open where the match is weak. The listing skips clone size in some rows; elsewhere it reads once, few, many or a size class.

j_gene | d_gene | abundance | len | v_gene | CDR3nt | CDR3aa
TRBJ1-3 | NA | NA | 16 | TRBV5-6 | TGTGCCAGCAGCTTGGGAGGGTCTTGGGCCGGAAACACCATATATTTT | CASSLGGSWAGNTIYF
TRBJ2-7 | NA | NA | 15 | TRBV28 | TGTGCCAGCACTCCCCGGCCGGGAATACTTCACGAGCAGTACTTC | CASTPRPGILHEQYF
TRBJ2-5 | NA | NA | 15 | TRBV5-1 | TGCGCCAGCAGCCTAGGCGGGACTTTTCGAGAGACCCAGTACTTC | CASSLGGTFRETQYF
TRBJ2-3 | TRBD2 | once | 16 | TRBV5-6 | TGTGCCAGCAGCTGGGGACTAGAACAACGCACAGATACGCAGTATTTT | CASSWGLEQRTDTQYF
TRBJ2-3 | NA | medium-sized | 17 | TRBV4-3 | TGCGCCAGCAGCCAAGAAGACGGGGGGCGGGACACAGATACGCAGTATTTT | CASSQEDGGRDTDTQYF
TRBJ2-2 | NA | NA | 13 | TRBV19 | TGTGCCAGTAGTTTCCATAACACCGGGGAGCTGTTTTTT | CASSFHNTGELFF
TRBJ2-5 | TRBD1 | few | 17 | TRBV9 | TGTGCCAGCAGCCCTACTGGAGGGACAGGGGGCCGAGAGACCCAGTACTTC | CASSPTGGTGGRETQYF
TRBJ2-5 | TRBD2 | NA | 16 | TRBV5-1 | TGCGCCAGCAGCCAAATAGCGGGGACGAACCAAGAGACCCAGTACTTC | CASSQIAGTNQETQYF
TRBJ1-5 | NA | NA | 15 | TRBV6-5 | TGTGCCAGCAGTAGACAGCCGTTCGGCAATCAGCCCCAGCATTTT | CASSRQPFGNQPQHF
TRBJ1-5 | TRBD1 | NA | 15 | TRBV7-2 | TGTGCCAGCAGCTTTAAGACAGGGGGGAATCAGCCCCAGCATTTT | CASSFKTGGNQPQHF
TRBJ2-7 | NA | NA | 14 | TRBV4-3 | TGCGCCAGCAGCAGCGCGTGGGACGACTACGAGCAGTACTTC | CASSSAWDDYEQYF
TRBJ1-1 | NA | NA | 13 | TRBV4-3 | TGCGCCAGCAGCCTTAGACAGGCCACTGAAGCTTTCTTT | CASSLRQATEAFF
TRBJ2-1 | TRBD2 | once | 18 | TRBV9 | TGTGCCAGCAGCGTAGGGATTAGCGGGGGGGCTGGCTACAATGAGCAGTTCTTC | CASSVGISGGAGYNEQFF
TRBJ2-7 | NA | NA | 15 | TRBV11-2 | TGTGCCAGCAGCTCCGGGGCCGCGGTGCCCTACGAGCAGTACTTC | CASSSGAAVPYEQYF
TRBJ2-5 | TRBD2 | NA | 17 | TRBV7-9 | TGTGCCAGCAGCTTAGTGGTGGGGACTAGAACGTCAGAGACCCAGTACTTC | CASSLVVGTRTSETQYF
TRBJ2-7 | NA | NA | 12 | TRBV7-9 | TGTGCCAGCAGCTTATGGGAAGGGGAGCAGTACTTC | CASSLWEGEQYF
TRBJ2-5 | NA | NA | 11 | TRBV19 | TGTGCCAGTAGTCTAGACGAGACCCAGTACTTC | CASSLDETQYF
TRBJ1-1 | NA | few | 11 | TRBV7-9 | TGTGCCAGCTGGTCGAACACTGAAGCTTTCTTT | CASWSNTEAFF
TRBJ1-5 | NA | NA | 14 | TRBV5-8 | TGTGCCAGCAGCTCCCGGACCCTTGATCAGCCCCAGCATTTT | CASSSRTLDQPQHF
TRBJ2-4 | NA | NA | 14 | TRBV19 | TGTGCCAGTAGTATTAGCCCCACAGCAAACATTCAGTACTTC | CASSISPTANIQYF
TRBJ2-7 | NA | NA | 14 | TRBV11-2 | TGTGCCAGCAGCTCAGTCAGGGGTAGGAACGAGCAGTACTTC | CASSSVRGRNEQYF
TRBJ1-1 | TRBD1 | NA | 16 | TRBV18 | TGTGCCAGCTCCCAAGCCAGGGGGCTGGGGAACACTGAAGCTTTCTTT | CASSQARGLGNTEAFF
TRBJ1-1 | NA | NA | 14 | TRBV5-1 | TGCGCCAGCAGCGCCGCGACAGGGAACACTGAAGCTTTCTTT | CASSAATGNTEAFF